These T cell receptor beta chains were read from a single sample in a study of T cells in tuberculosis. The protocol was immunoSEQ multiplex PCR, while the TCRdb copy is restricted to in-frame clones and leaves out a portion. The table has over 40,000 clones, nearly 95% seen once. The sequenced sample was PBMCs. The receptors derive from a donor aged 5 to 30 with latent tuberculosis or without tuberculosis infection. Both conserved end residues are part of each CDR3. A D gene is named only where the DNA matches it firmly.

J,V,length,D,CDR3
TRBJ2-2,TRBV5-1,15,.,CASSLKGSNTGELFF
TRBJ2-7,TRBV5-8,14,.,CASSFGGASYEQYF
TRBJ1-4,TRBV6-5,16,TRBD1,CASSYSRQGRNEKLFF
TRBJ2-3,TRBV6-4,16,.,CASSVGTQPFTDTQYF
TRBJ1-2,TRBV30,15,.,CAWSLDRFSGYGYTF
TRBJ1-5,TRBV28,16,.,CASSPGQFNSNQPQHF
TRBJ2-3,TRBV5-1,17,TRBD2,CASSLGASGDLTDTQYF
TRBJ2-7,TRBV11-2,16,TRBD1,CASSLRPSGQAYEQYF
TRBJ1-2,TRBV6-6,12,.,CASSPGVNGYTF
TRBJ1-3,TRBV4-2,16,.,CASSQRPQATGNTIYF
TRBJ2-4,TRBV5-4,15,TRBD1,CASSLAGGQGNIQYF
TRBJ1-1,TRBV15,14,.,CATSRDRTSAEAFF
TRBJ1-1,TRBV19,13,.,CASSEGFGTEAFF